This TCR beta chain was recorded in a study of T cell changes during pregnancy in multiple sclerosis. Libraries were prepared by immunoSEQ multiplex PCR; TCRdb keeps only in-frame clonotypes and omits some of them. The repertoire holds some 85,000 clones, with around 94% as singletons. CDR1 is LNHDA and CDR2 is SQIVND in the germline V gene (reference sequence). The CDR3 totals 15 residues. V dropped 9 bases and J dropped 4; count of bases not matched to a gene: 12. This clonotype was sampled from a female donor with multiple sclerosis, enrolled in a pregnancy study. V gene TRBV19 combines with J gene TRBJ2-7; 10 nucleotides match TRBD2. This material consisted of peripheral blood, taken in the third trimester of pregnancy. CDR3 coding DNA: TGTGCCAGAAATCACCTAGCGGGAGAAAGGTACGAGCAGTACTTC. It specifies CARNHLAGERYEQYF.